This T cell receptor (beta chain) comes out of a study of cytomegalovirus exposure and HLA in healthy donors. General study points: In most subjects, TCR beta sequences reportedly gave accurate predictions of HLA-A and HLA-B alleles.

This clone was detected only once. Its antigen is unknown. Germline CDR1 SGHRS, CDR2 YFSETQ. This CDR3 region has 13 residues. Trimming took off 4 bases at V and 2 bases at J, with 10 bases between the two ends. Primers included in the PCR were 60 Vbeta and 13 Jbeta primers. Sequencing used immunoSEQ multiplex PCR; TCRdb keeps in-frame clones, though not all of them. The table includes 200,000 to 250,000 clones, approximately 85% detected once. The specimen sequenced was PBMCs. This clonotype was sampled from a middle-aged woman in good health and CMV-seronegative. V and J are TRBV5-1 and TRBJ2-7, with a possible D match to TRBD2 (5 bases). The CDR3 DNA follows: TGCGCCAGCAGCCCCGACGGGACCTACGAGCAGTACTTC. This gives the protein CASSPDGTYEQYF.